What follows are 9 T cell receptor beta chains derived from one specimen sequenced in a study of cytotoxic CD8 clonotypes in ibrutinib-treated CLL. Some clones are missing from TCRdb's copy, which holds only in-frame ones; the method was immunoSEQ multiplex PCR. The data show around 310,000 clones, roughly 79% seen once. The sample consisted of PBMCs, taken before ibrutinib treatment. The origin of the receptors is a human donor with chronic lymphocytic leukemia.

V and J are TRBV12-5 and TRBJ2-3; D gene ambiguous. Germline V gene data show CDR1 as LGHNT and CDR2 as FRNRAP. The V end was cut by 5 bases, the J end by 2 bases, with 17 bases between. CDR3 length: 16 residues. The CDR3 region is CASGPYVPDHTDTQYF. CDR3 DNA sequence: TGTGCTAGTGGTCCCTACGTACCAGACCACACAGATACGCAGTATTTT.

The chain joins TRBV28 to TRBJ2-3; no definite D call. Germline-derived CDR1 and CDR2 are MDHEN and SYDVKM. V dropped 4 bases and J dropped 6 bases, with 17 bases sitting between them. The CDR3 has 15 amino acids. CDR3 nucleotides: TGTGCCAGCAGTTCCCTCAAACGACCTGCTGATACGCAGTATTTT. Translated, it gives CASSSLKRPADTQYF.

The chain has TRBV6-5 and TRBJ1-1; no clear D. V was pared by 6 bases and J by 2 bases, with 10 bases between. The CDR3 runs 13 residues. From germline, CDR1 is MNHEY and CDR2 SVGAGI. The CDR3 loop is CASRAGRNTEAFF. In DNA, the CDR3 is TGTGCCAGCAGAGCCGGGAGAAACACTGAAGCTTTCTTT.

The CDR3 coding sequence is TGTGCCTGGAGTAAGCCCTCTGGAAACACCATATATTTT. Protein sequence: CAWSKPSGNTIYF. This sequence joins TRBV30 and TRBJ1-3; D gene ambiguous. The V and J ends lost 2 bases and 0 bases respectively, with 5 bases between them. Germline assignment: CDR1 GTSNPN and CDR2 SVGIG (reference sequence). The CDR3 is made up of 13 amino acids.

The CDR3 region has the DNA TGTGCCAGCAGGGTAGACTACAATGAGCAGTTCTTC. As protein: CASRVDYNEQFF. The gene calls are TRBV5-4 and TRBJ2-1; D call uncertain. The V gene lost 5 bases and the J gene lost 3 bases, with 6 bases spanning the gap. CDR1 and CDR2 from the germline V gene are SGHNT and YYREEE (reference sequence). CDR3 length: 12 residues.

The chain has TRBV11-1 and TRBJ2-3; 14 bases are shared with TRBD2. The CDR3 covers 15 residues. V lost 5 bases and J lost 6; bases outside the gene matches: 4. CDR1 is SGHAT, CDR2 FQDESV, per germline (reference sequence). This chain's CDR3 is CASSRLAGGFDTQYF. The DNA of the CDR3 is TGTGCCAGCAGCAGACTAGCGGGGGGGTTTGATACGCAGTATTTT.

The gene calls are TRBV7-9 and TRBJ2-1; D not resolved. The length of the CDR3 is 13 residues. Germline V lookup: CDR1 SEHNR, CDR2 FQNEAQ (reference sequence). The ends were cut back, 1 base at V and 5 bases at J, with 6 bases in the middle. The CDR3: CASSLVSHNEQFF. The CDR3 nucleotides read TGTGCCAGCAGCTTAGTGTCCCACAATGAGCAGTTCTTC.

Here the CDR3 DNA reads TGTGCCAGCAGCTTAGCTGGGCGTCTAGCGGGAAACGAGCAGTACTTC. This sequence encodes CASSLAGRLAGNEQYF. This rearrangement joins TRBV7-8 to TRBJ2-7; TRBD2 matches 9 bases. From germline, CDR1 is SGHVS and CDR2 FQNEAQ. V lost 0 bases to trimming and J lost 5 bases; unmatched junction nucleotides: 8. The CDR3 is 16 residues long.

This clone was observed a few times. V usage is TRBV7-6 and J usage is TRBJ2-7, with D tentatively TRBD2 (8 bases). V lost 5 bases to trimming and J lost 2 bases, with 19 bases between them. The CDR3 runs 16 residues. Germline CDR1 and CDR2: SGHVS and FNYEAQ. CDR3 residues: CASSKGTAGEAYEQYF. For the CDR3, the DNA is TGTGCCAGCAGCAAGGGGACAGCGGGAGAGGCCTACGAGCAGTACTTC.